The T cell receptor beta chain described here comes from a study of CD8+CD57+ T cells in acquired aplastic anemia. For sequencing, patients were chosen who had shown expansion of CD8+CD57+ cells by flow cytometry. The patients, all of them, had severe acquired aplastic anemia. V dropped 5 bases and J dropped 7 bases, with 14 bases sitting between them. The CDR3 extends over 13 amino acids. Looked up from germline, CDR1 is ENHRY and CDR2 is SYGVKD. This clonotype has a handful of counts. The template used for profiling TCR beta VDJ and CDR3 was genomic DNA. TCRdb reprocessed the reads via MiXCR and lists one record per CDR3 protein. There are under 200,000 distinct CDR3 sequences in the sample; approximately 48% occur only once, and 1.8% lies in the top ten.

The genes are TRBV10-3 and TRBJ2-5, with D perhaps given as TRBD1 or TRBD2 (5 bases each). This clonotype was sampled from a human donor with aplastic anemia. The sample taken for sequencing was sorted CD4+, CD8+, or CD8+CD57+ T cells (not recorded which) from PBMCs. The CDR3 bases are TGTGCCATCAGTCCCGGGGCGGAGGCGACCCAGTACTTC. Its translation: CAISPGAEATQYF.